This T cell receptor beta chain was sequenced for a study of PD-1 blockade in classical Hodgkin lymphoma. Whole-study results and caveats: Exclusion was applied to patients who started nivolumab under 1 year after ASCT.

Details on this clone: What it recognizes is unknown.

Method: immunoSEQ multiplex PCR; TCRdb's copy keeps in-frame clones and lacks some. The sample has about 50,000 clones; around four fifths are singletons. As for time point: cycle 4 day 1 (C4D1), after less than 7 weeks of nivolumab. Every patient had relapsed following autologous stem cell transplantation, and cohorts differed in brentuximab vedotin exposure. CDR3 length equals 15 residues. The ends were cut back, 4 bases at V and 3 bases at J, with 17 bases in the middle. Germline values: CDR1 SGHRS, CDR2 YFSETQ. Source: peripheral blood mononuclear cells (PBMCs), taken before the fourth cycle of nivolumab. The chain combines TRBV5-1 with TRBJ2-7; either TRBD1 or TRBD2 may supply D (5 bases each). This TCR came from a human donor with classical Hodgkin lymphoma. The CDR3 loop reads CASSRNRGAFYEQYF. CDR3 bases: TGCGCCAGCAGCCGGAATAGAGGGGCCTTCTACGAGCAGTACTTC.